Here is one T cell receptor beta chain with its context. Its antigen remains unknown. The sample is drawn from a study of OX40 agonist ivuxolimab in advanced cancers. About the research overall: The drug used for patients, ivuxolimab, was an agonistic anti-OX40 (CD134) antibody. Dose-escalation cases comprised hepatocellular carcinoma, melanoma, renal cell or head and neck cancer.

Here immunoSEQ multiplex PCR was the method, and the copy in TCRdb shows in-frame clones only, minus some. This table has around 95,000 clones, around 90% appearing once. General study points: Some nonresponders also had low normalized T-cell clonal expansion. At 0.1 to 3.0 mg/kg and by week 6, clonal expansion occurred in CD4+ and CD8+ blood T cells.

The germline V gene encodes CDR1 LGHNA and CDR2 YNFKEQ. The CDR3 length is 14 residues. Trimming cost V 2 bases and J 7 bases; bases outside gene matches: 7. The origin of this receptor is an adult with an advanced solid tumor such as melanoma, head and neck, liver or kidney cancer. The source was CD4+ or CD8+ T cells sorted from blood, collected in a trial of the OX40 agonist ivuxolimab. V and J are TRBV4-2 and TRBJ1-1, with 7 bases matching TRBD1. The CDR3 nucleotides are TGTGCCAGCAGCCAATACCGACAGGGAGTTGAAGCTTTCTTT. Amino acids: CASSQYRQGVEAFF.